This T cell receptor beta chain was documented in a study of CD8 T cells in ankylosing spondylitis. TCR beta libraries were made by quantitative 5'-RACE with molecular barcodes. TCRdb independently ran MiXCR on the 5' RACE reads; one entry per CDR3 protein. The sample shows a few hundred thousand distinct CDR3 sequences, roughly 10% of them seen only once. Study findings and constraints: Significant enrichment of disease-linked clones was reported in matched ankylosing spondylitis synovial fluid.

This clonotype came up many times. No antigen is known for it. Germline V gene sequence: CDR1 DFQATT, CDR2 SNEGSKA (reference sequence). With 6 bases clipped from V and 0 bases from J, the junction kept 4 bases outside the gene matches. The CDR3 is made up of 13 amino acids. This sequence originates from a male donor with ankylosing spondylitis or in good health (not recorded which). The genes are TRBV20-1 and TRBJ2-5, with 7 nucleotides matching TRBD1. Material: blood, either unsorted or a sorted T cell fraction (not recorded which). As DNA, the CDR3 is TGCAGTGCAACAGGACAGGACCAAGAGACCCAGTACTTC. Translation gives CSATGQDQETQYF.